The 2 T cell receptor beta chains presented below share a single source sample, sequenced in a study of T cells in Graves' hyperthyroidism and ophthalmopathy (dated by TCRdb to between 2019 and 2020). Receptors were amplified or captured by multiplex PCR. The sequencer was an Illumina HiSeq 2000. TCR beta CDR3 regions were amplified from RNA transcripts. The first round of RT-PCR for the TCR CDR3 was performed with the HTBI primer set and the Qiagen OneStep RT-PCR kit. Using fastp at Q25 and MiXCR, TCRdb reprocessed the public reads and kept productive beta chains. Entries that share a CDR3 protein sequence are merged under the most common genes and DNA. Here the sample has about 160,000 distinct CDR3 sequences; roughly 10% occur a single time. The ten most abundant clones make up less than 25% of the sample. Sequencing was performed on blood. Receptors originate from a woman between 18 and 29 years old with Graves' hyperthyroidism that later progressed to Graves' ophthalmopathy.

This clonotype has a count of ten or more. The chain recombines TRBV11-2 with TRBJ2-2; either TRBD1 or TRBD2 may supply D (5 bases each). There are 16 residues in the CDR3. CDR1 and CDR2 from the germline V gene are SGHAT and FQNNGV. V was trimmed by 5 bases and J by 1 base, leaving 14 bases between them. CDR3 bases: TGTGCCAGCAGCCCCTTATCTGGGGGGAACACCGGGGAGCTGTTTTTT. Translation gives CASSPLSGGNTGELFF.

This clonotype was seen ten or more times. The chain employs TRBV19 and TRBJ2-3; 7 nucleotides align to TRBD2. Germline lookup yields CDR1 LNHDA and CDR2 SQIVND (reference sequence). Trimming took 7 bases from V and 8 from J; bases not matched to a gene: 12. The CDR3 is 14 residues long. CDR3 amino acids: CASMGGSEVGTQYF. The CDR3 DNA follows: TGTGCCAGTATGGGGGGGTCCGAAGTCGGTACGCAGTATTTT. The whole variable domain, remainder taken from reference TRBV19 and TRBJ2-3, is DGGITQSPKYLFRKEGQNVTLSCEQNLNHDAMYWYRQDPGQGLRLIYYSQIVNDFQKGDIAEGYSVSREKKESFPLTVTSAQKNPTAFYLCASMGGSEVGTQYFGPGTRLTVL.